This TCR beta chain was recorded in a study of shared clonotypes between healthy human individuals. Study-level results: Read depth was anticipated to influence clonotype sharing among donors.

As regards this clone: Antigen unknown.

Repertoires were generated with immunoSEQ multiplex PCR, while TCRdb's copy carries only in-frame clones and drops some. The sample lists hundreds of thousands of clones; roughly 95% were seen once. CDR1 and CDR2 from the germline V gene are KGHSH and LQKENI. The V end was cut by 4 bases, the J end by 1 base, with 13 bases between. CDR3 length equals 15 residues. Sequenced input: naive CD4+ T cells sorted from blood. The subset here: CD45RA+ positively selected. This TCR came from a woman in her 30s in good health. The chain has TRBV18 and TRBJ1-1; the D is unclear. In DNA form, the CDR3 reads TGTGCCAGCTCACGGTGGGGTAGGGAGAACACTGAAGCTTTCTTT. Translated: CASSRWGRENTEAFF. Looking up the rest from reference TRBV18 and TRBJ1-1 gives the full variable domain: NAGVMQNPRHLVRRRGQEARLRCSPMKGHSHVYWYRQLPEEGLKFMVYLQKENIIDESGMPKERFSAEFPKEGPSILRIQQVVRGDSAAYFCASSRWGRENTEAFFGQGTRLTVV.